This T cell receptor (beta chain) was observed in a study of blood T cell repertoires in COVID-19. This clone was detected only once. Authors' processing steps: Nucleated cell number was recorded as an estimate derived from reference gene primer amplification. Measured with immunoSEQ multiplex PCR; TCRdb has only the in-frame clones, and not every one. That table is the source of V, J and clone size, and D and trimming were worked out from the DNA. The sample yields around 250,000 clones, around nine tenths seen once. J was trimmed by 5 bases and V by 4 bases; bases with no gene match: 6. The germline V gene encodes CDR1 SGHNT and CDR2 YENEEA. This CDR3 comprises 15 residues.

The chain employs TRBV11-3 and TRBJ2-2; 8 nucleotides agree with TRBD1. The sample taken for sequencing was peripheral blood. The TCR sequence derives from a woman between 70 and 85 years old with active or convalescent COVID-19. The CDR3 spells CASSSRQGRTGELFF. Here the CDR3 DNA reads TGTGCCAGCAGCTCCCGACAGGGGCGAACCGGGGAGCTGTTTTTT.